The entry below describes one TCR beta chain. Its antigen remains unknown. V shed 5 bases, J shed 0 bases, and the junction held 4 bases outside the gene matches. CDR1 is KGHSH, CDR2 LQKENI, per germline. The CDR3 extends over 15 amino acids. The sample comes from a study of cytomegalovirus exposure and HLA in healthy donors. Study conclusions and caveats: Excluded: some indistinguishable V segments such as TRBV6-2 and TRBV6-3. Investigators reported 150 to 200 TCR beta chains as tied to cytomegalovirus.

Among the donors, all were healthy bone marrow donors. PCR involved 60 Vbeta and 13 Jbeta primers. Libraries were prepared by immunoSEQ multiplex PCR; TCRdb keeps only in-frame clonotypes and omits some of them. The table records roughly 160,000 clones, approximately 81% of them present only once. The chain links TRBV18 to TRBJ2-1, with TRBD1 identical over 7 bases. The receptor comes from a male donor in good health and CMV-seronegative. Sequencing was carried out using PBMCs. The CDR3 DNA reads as TGTGCCAGCTCAGAGGGGGCTAGCTCCTACAATGAGCAGTTCTTC. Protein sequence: CASSEGASSYNEQFF.